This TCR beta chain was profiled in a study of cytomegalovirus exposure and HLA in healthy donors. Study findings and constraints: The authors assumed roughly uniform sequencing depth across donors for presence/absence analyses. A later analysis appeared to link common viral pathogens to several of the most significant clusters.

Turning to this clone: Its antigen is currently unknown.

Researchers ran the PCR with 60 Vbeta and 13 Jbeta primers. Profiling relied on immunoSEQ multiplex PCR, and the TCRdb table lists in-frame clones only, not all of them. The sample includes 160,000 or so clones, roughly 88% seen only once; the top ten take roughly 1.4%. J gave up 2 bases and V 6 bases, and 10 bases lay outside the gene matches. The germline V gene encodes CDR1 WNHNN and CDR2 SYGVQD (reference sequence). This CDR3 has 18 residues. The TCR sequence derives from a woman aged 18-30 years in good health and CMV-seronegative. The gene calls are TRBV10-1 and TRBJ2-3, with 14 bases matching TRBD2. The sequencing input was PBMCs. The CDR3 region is CASRPPGLAGAFTDTQYF. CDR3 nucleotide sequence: TGCGCCAGCAGGCCACCGGGACTAGCGGGGGCCTTCACAGATACGCAGTATTTT.